A selection of T cell receptor beta chains follows, all from one sample in a study of CD8 T cells in Susac syndrome. MiXCR was run by TCRdb on the immunoSEQ multiplex PCR reads, yielding one entry per CDR3 protein. Of 170,000 or so distinct CDR3 sequences listed, around 95% are singletons. Sequences were obtained from CD4+ T cells from PBMCs. The receptors derive from a human donor with Susac syndrome. The CDR3 runs from the conserved cysteine through the conserved F or W. The D gene is left open where the match is weak. A clone size is listed for some rows: how often the clone was seen (once, few, many), or a class if it is expanded.

size | J | D | V | DNA | CDR3
. | TRBJ1-2 | . | TRBV29-1 | TGCAGCGCCGACAGATCGGGCTACACCTTC | CSADRSGYTF
few | TRBJ1-2 | . | TRBV30 | TGTGCCTGGGAGGGCGCCAACGGCTACACCTTC | CAWEGANGYTF
. | TRBJ2-5 | . | TRBV28 | TGTGCCAGCAGTTTACCCCAGAGCAAGACCCAGTACTTC | CASSLPQSKTQYF
. | TRBJ2-7 | TRBD1 | TRBV7-9 | TGTGCCAGCAGCCGGACAGGCTCAGGCGAGCAGTACTTC | CASSRTGSGEQYF
. | TRBJ2-7 | . | TRBV18 | TGTGCCAGCTCCCGGTCTGTCGGGAGTCAGTCCTACGAGCAGTACTTC | CASSRSVGSQSYEQYF
. | TRBJ2-5 | TRBD2 | TRBV29-1 | TGCAGCGTTGAAGATAGCGGGGGCCGGGGGGAGACCCAGTACTTC | CSVEDSGGRGETQYF
. | TRBJ2-2 | . | TRBV6-6 | TGTGCCAGCAGTTACGAGCTAGGGGAGCTGTTTTTT | CASSYELGELFF
. | TRBJ2-1 | TRBD2 | TRBV7-3 | TGTGCCAGCAGCCCGGGGGGACTTCAATACAATGAGCAGTTCTTC | CASSPGGLQYNEQFF
few | TRBJ1-2 | TRBD1 | TRBV19 | TGTGCCAGTAGTTCGACAGGGGGCAACTATGGCTACACCTTC | CASSSTGGNYGYTF
. | TRBJ2-3 | . | TRBV30 | TGTGCCTGGAGTGCGCGGGACGCCAGTATTGATACGCAGTATTTT | CAWSARDASIDTQYF
. | TRBJ1-5 | TRBD1 | TRBV15 | TGTGCCACCAGCAGGGACAGGGGGAATCAGCCCCAGCATTTT | CATSRDRGNQPQHF